The 23 T cell receptor beta chains listed next were all sequenced from one sample in a study of blood T cell repertoires in COVID-19. Profiled with immunoSEQ multiplex PCR; TCRdb holds only in-frame clones, not every one. The repertoire has roughly 150,000 clones, 75% to 90% of them found once; the top ten carry roughly 3.9%. Input material: peripheral blood. These receptors all stem from a woman of 80 years or more with acute or convalescent COVID-19.

The V and J genes are TRBV7-5 and TRBJ2-1; the table's D call, TRBD2, has no DNA check behind it. TRBV7-5 is a pseudogene locus. CDR3 length: 18 amino acids. For the CDR3, the DNA is TGTGTCAGAAGCTTACGGTGGTCTGGCGGGAAATCCTACAATGAGCAGTTCTTC. Translated, it gives CVRSLRWSGGKSYNEQFF.

The V and J genes are TRBV30 and TRBJ1-2; D gene unclear. Between the trimmed V and J ends, which lost 3 bases and 1 base, there was a span of 6 bases. The V gene's germline CDR1 is GTSNPN and CDR2 SVGIG (reference sequence). The length of the CDR3 is 12 residues. As DNA, the CDR3 is TGTGCCTGGAGGATAGTTAACTATGGCTACACCTTC. It encodes CAWRIVNYGYTF.

The chain joins TRBV19 to TRBJ2-2; 11 bases map to TRBD1. The CDR3 is made up of 15 amino acids. Losses at the gene ends were 5 bases for V and 6 bases for J; bases not matched to a gene: 5. The germline gives CDR1 LNHDA, CDR2 SQIVND (reference sequence). CDR3 loop: CASSLRGQGAGELFF. The DNA of the CDR3 is TGTGCCAGTAGTTTAAGGGGACAGGGGGCCGGGGAGCTGTTTTTT.

The chain is built from TRBV12-3 or TRBV12-4 and TRBJ1-2; possible D gene TRBD1, 6 bases. This CDR3 is 13 amino acids long. The V and J ends lost 6 bases and 4 bases respectively, with 12 bases between them. CDR3 sequence: CASSRTQGYGYTF. The CDR3 DNA sequence: TGTGCCAGCAGCCGCACACAGGGCTATGGCTACACCTTC.

V and J are TRBV3-1 (or the pseudogene TRBV3-2) and TRBJ1-2; possibly TRBD1 for D (6 bases). This CDR3 comprises 13 residues. V lost 2 bases, J lost 4 bases, and 8 bases lay in between. The germline CDR1 and CDR2 sequences are LGHDT and YNNKEL (reference sequence). For the CDR3, the DNA is TGTGCCAGCAGCCAAACAGGGTTCTATGGCTACACCTTC. Amino acid sequence: CASSQTGFYGYTF.

The chain has TRBV5-1 and TRBJ2-3, with TRBD1 identical over 8 bases. Germline V gives CDR1 SGHRS, CDR2 YFSETQ. V lost 4 bases, J lost 1 base, and 5 bases stayed unmatched. This CDR3 has 15 residues. CDR3 in amino acids: CASSPGQARTDTQYF. The CDR3 coding sequence is TGCGCCAGCAGCCCGGGACAGGCTCGCACAGATACGCAGTATTTT.

The chain carries TRBV6-1 and TRBJ2-2, with 8 positions matching TRBD1. J lost 8 bases, V lost 3 bases, and 11 bases had no gene match. CDR3 length: 16 residues. The germline CDR1 and CDR2 sequences are MNHNS and SASEGT. Here the CDR3 reads CASSEAWGQGAGELFF. CDR3 in DNA: TGTGCCAGCAGTGAGGCCTGGGGGCAGGGGGCTGGGGAGCTGTTTTTT.

The chain uses TRBV18 and TRBJ1-5; 10 nucleotides line up with TRBD1. V shed 3 bases, J shed 2 bases, and the junction held 7 bases outside the gene matches. The CDR3 length is 17 residues. CDR1 and CDR2 from the germline V gene are KGHSH and LQKENI. As DNA, the CDR3 is TGTGCCAGCTCACCCTGGACAGGGGGGAAGGGCAATCAGCCCCAGCATTTT. As protein: CASSPWTGGKGNQPQHF.

This chain connects TRBV7-6 to TRBJ2-1; 10 nucleotides agree with TRBD2. Per germline, CDR1 SGHVS and CDR2 FNYEAQ. With 2 bases clipped from V and 8 bases from J, the junction kept 6 bases outside the gene matches. The length of the CDR3 is 15 residues. The CDR3 DNA sequence: TGTGCCAGCAGCTTAATATCTAGCGGGAGCGATGAGCAGTTCTTC. Amino acids: CASSLISSGSDEQFF. The whole variable domain, remainder taken from reference TRBV7-6 and TRBJ2-1, is GAGVSQSPRYKVTKRGQDVALRCDPISGHVSLYWYRQALGQGPEFLTYFNYEAQQDKSGLPNDRFSAERPEGSISTLTIQRTEQRDSAMYRCASSLISSGSDEQFFGPGTRLTVL.

The chain combines TRBV5-1 with TRBJ1-2; TRBD1 matches 8 bases. J was trimmed by 4 bases and V by 5 bases; bases with no gene match: 7. The CDR3 consists of 14 residues. CDR1 and CDR2 (germline): SGHRS, YFSETQ. The CDR3 here is CASSETGVPYGYTF. DNA for the CDR3: TGCGCCAGCAGTGAGACAGGGGTCCCCTATGGCTACACCTTC. Complete variable domain (other parts from reference TRBV5-1 and TRBJ1-2): KAGVTQTPRYLIKTRGQQVTLSCSPISGHRSVSWYQQTPGQGLQFLFEYFSETQRNKGNFPGRFSGRQFSNSRSEMNVSTLELGDSALYLCASSETGVPYGYTFGSGTRLTVV.

This clone was seen more than once but under ten times. J is TRBJ2-5 and V is TRBV28; the D gene is possibly TRBD1 (5 bases). Germline V gene data show CDR1 as MDHEN and CDR2 as SYDVKM. With 3 bases removed from V and 4 bases from J, the gap between germline ends came to 9 bases. This CDR3 spans 13 amino acids. The CDR3 here is CASSLVGAETQYF. The CDR3 nucleotides are TGTGCCAGCAGTTTGGTAGGGGCAGAGACCCAGTACTTC.

The V call is TRBV27, the J call TRBJ1-2; 8 bases line up with TRBD1. This CDR3 spans 15 amino acids. Germline V gene lookup returns CDR1 MNHEY and CDR2 SMNVEV (reference sequence). V shed 6 bases, J shed 4 bases, and the junction held 10 bases outside the gene matches. The CDR3 here is CASRSLDRAPYGYTF. The CDR3 bases are TGTGCCAGCAGATCCCTGGACAGGGCCCCCTATGGCTACACCTTC.

V and J are TRBV7-6 and TRBJ2-7; 11 bases agree with TRBD1. Germline CDR1 reads SGHVS; CDR2 reads FNYEAQ. Trimming cost V 5 bases and J 4 bases; bases outside gene matches: 7. The CDR3 contains 15 residues. The CDR3 DNA reads TGTGCCAGCAGCCCGCGGACAGGGGGCATATACGAGCAGTACTTC. The encoded protein is CASSPRTGGIYEQYF.

This clone occurred a few times. CDR3 amino acids: CASRRRSPSGGYTF. The CDR3 DNA reads TGTGCCAGCAGGCGACGGAGCCCGTCGGGAGGCTACACCTTC. The genes are TRBV6-5 and TRBJ1-2; D is unresolved. CDR1 is MNHEY and CDR2 is SVGAGI in the germline V gene. The CDR3 totals 14 residues. V was clipped by 6 bases and J by 8 bases, with 19 bases between them.

This clone was detected once. This chain joins TRBV9 and TRBJ2-3, with 9 bases matching TRBD2. Trimming removed 3 bases from V and 5 bases from J; junction bases left unmatched: 7. The germline CDR1 and CDR2 sequences are SGDLS and YYNGEE. The CDR3 is made up of 15 amino acids. The CDR3: CASSGRGGAVDTQYF. CDR3 DNA: TGTGCCAGCAGCGGTCGCGGGGGGGCGGTAGATACGCAGTATTTT.

V and J are TRBV19 and TRBJ2-3, with D maybe TRBD2 (7 bases). The CDR3 is 15 amino acids. The V and J ends lost 7 bases and 0 bases respectively, with 14 bases between them. Germline values: CDR1 LNHDA, CDR2 SQIVND (reference sequence). CDR3 loop: CASNPWGGSTDTQYF. CDR3 in DNA: TGTGCCAGTAACCCCTGGGGGGGCAGCACAGATACGCAGTATTTT. The full variable domain, completed using reference TRBV19 and TRBJ2-3, is DGGITQSPKYLFRKEGQNVTLSCEQNLNHDAMYWYRQDPGQGLRLIYYSQIVNDFQKGDIAEGYSVSREKKESFPLTVTSAQKNPTAFYLCASNPWGGSTDTQYFGPGTRLTVL.

V usage is TRBV6-4 and J usage is TRBJ2-5, with TRBD2 matching 7 bases. The V gene's germline CDR1 is MRHNA and CDR2 SNTAGT. The CDR3 consists of 15 residues. J lost 5 bases, V lost 6 bases, and 12 bases had no gene match. The CDR3 is CASRDRSGVRETQYF. In DNA, the CDR3 is TGTGCCAGCAGAGATAGGAGCGGGGTCAGGGAGACCCAGTACTTC.

The chain couples TRBV11-2 to TRBJ2-5, with 10 bases matching TRBD2. This CDR3 spans 17 amino acids. The V gene end was trimmed by 4 bases and the J gene end by 3 bases; junction bases not matched to a gene: 11. Germline values: CDR1 SGHAT, CDR2 FQNNGV. CDR3 bases: TGTGCCAGCAGCTCCAGAGGGCTAGCGGGGGTTGAAGAGACCCAGTACTTC. Protein: CASSSRGLAGVEETQYF.

This rearrangement joins TRBV28 to TRBJ2-7, with 7 bases identical to TRBD2. Per the germline V gene, CDR1 is MDHEN and CDR2 is SYDVKM. V was clipped by 6 bases and J by 4 bases; unmatched bases: 12. CDR3 length: 15 residues. The CDR3 DNA reads as TGTGCCAGCAGGGCCCGAAGCGGGACCAATTACGAGCAGTACTTC. Translating it yields CASRARSGTNYEQYF.

The chain recombines TRBV6-2 or TRBV6-3 with TRBJ2-7; D is possibly TRBD2 (5 bases). The V gene's germline CDR1 is MNHEY and CDR2 SVGEGT. Between the trimmed V and J ends, which lost 3 bases and 4 bases, there was a span of 16 bases. The CDR3 consists of 15 residues. The CDR3 loop is CASSYGSGYLYEQYF. CDR3 coding DNA: TGTGCCAGCAGTTATGGGTCGGGGTACCTGTACGAGCAGTACTTC.

J is TRBJ1-4 and V is TRBV7-9; D call uncertain. Germline V gene sequence: CDR1 SEHNR, CDR2 FQNEAQ (reference sequence). V gave up 10 bases and J gave up 3 bases, with 21 bases separating them. The CDR3 has 16 amino acids. CDR3 in amino acids: CAITEPGGFSNEKLFF. The DNA for the CDR3 is TGTGCCATTACGGAGCCAGGCGGGTTCTCTAATGAAAAACTGTTTTTT.

V and J are TRBV20-1 and TRBJ2-6; D is undetermined. CDR1 DFQATT and CDR2 SNEGSKA come from the germline V gene (reference sequence). V lost 3 bases and J lost 0, with 9 bases in between. The CDR3 is 15 amino acids. Here the CDR3 DNA reads TGCAGTGCTAGTGGTCTCGGCTCTGGGGCCAACGTCCTGACTTTC. Translated: CSASGLGSGANVLTF.

The chain carries TRBV30 and TRBJ1-4; a possible D gene is TRBD1 (6 bases). Per germline, CDR1 GTSNPN and CDR2 SVGIG (reference sequence). Trimming stripped 2 bases from V and 8 bases from J, with 12 bases between. This CDR3 is built from 13 residues. The CDR3: CAWSTSRGEKLFF. CDR3 bases: TGTGCCTGGAGTACCTCCAGGGGAGAAAAACTGTTTTTT.